This T cell receptor (beta chain) was captured in a study of cytomegalovirus exposure and HLA in healthy donors. Study overall: The 120 or so validation repertoires matched the approximately 700 first-cohort repertoires in platform, a later analysis reported. Findings and caveats of the study: Testing in vitro showed three CMV-associated chains specific for CMV antigens. The study listed around 150 cytomegalovirus-associated TCR beta chains. Some public TCRs appeared in many individuals, while most sequences were rare.

This clone was detected a few times. What it recognizes is unknown. Other DNA sequences within the sample encode an identical CDR3. The method was immunoSEQ multiplex PCR; TCRdb's version includes in-frame clones alone and lacks a portion of them. The sample records tens of thousands of clones, around 82% being singletons. This CDR3 spans 12 amino acids. V was shortened by 0 bases and J by 4 bases, with 4 bases between the two germline ends. Germline V gives CDR1 SGHAT, CDR2 FQNNGV. This TCR was recovered from a woman between 18 and 29 years old in good health and CMV-seropositive. The chain has TRBV11-2 and TRBJ2-7; D remains unclear. Sequencing input: PBMCs. The DNA for the CDR3 is TGTGCCAGCAGCTTAGACAGGTACGAGCAGTACTTC. This translates into CASSLDRYEQYF.